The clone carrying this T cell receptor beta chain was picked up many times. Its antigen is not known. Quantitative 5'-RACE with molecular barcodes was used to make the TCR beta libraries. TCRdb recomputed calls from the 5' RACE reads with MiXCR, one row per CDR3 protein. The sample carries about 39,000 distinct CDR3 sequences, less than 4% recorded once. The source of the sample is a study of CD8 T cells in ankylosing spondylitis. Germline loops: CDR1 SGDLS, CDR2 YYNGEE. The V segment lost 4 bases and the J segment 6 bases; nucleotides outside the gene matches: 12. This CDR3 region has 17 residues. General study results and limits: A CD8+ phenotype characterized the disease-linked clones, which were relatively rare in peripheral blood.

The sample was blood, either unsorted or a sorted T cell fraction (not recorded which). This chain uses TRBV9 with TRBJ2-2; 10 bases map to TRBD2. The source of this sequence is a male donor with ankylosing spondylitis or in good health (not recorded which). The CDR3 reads CASSPRDSGRSAGELFF. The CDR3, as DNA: TGTGCCAGCAGCCCCCGGGATAGCGGGAGGTCCGCCGGGGAGCTGTTTTTT.